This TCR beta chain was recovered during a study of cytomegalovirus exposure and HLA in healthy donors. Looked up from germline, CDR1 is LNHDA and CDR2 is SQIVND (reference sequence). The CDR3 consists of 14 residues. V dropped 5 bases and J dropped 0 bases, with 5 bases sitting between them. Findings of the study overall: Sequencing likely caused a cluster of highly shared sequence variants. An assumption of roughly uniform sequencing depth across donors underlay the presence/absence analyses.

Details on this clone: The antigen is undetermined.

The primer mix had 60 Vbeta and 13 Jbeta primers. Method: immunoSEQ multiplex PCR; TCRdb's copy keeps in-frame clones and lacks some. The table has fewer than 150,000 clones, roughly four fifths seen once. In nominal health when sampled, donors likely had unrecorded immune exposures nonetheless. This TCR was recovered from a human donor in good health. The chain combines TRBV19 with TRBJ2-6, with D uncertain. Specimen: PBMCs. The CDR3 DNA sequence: TGTGCCAGTAGTGGAGACTCTGGGGCCAACGTCCTGACTTTC. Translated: CASSGDSGANVLTF.